This T cell receptor beta chain is drawn from a study of T cell repertoires in cytomegalovirus infection. This clonotype has more than one count but fewer than ten. No antigen is known for it. MiXCR was run by TCRdb on the reads, yielding one entry per CDR3 protein. The repertoire holds 45,000 to 65,000 distinct CDR3 sequences, with about 20% as singletons. V was cut by 2 bases and J by 5 bases, with 15 bases left in between. Germline V gene data show CDR1 as LGHNA and CDR2 as YNFKEQ. The CDR3 sequence is 15 residues long. The receptor comes from a human donor in good health (CMV status not recorded). Some clones in this sample may be carry-over from other donors' samples. The sample consisted of CD8+ T cells from cultured PBMCs, taken from culture after CMV antigen stimulation. The V gene is TRBV4-2, the J gene TRBJ2-5; no definite D call. The CDR3 loop is CASSQSLGGVETQYF. In DNA form, the CDR3 reads TGTGCCAGCAGCCAATCCCTCGGCGGAGTGGAGACCCAGTACTTC.